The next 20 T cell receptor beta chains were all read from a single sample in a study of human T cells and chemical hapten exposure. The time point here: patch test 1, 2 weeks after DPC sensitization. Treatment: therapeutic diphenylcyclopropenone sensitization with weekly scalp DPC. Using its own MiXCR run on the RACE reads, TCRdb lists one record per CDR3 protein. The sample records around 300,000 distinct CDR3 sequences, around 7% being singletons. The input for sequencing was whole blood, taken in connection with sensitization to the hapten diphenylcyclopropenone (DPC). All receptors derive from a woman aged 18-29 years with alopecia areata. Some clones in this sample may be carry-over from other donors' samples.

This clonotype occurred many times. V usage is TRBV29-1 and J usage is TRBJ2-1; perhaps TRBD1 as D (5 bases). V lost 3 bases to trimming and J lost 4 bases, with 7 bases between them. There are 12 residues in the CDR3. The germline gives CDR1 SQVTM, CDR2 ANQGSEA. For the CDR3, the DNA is TGCAGCGTTGATAGGGGTTACAATGAGCAGTTCTTC. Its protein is CSVDRGYNEQFF.

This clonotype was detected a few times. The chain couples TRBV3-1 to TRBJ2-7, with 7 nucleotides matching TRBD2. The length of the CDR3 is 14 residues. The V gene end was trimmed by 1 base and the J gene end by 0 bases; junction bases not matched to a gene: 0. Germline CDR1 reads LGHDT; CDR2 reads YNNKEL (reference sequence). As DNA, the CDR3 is TGTGCCAGCAGCCAAGGGGACTACTCCTACGAGCAGTACTTC. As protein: CASSQGDYSYEQYF.

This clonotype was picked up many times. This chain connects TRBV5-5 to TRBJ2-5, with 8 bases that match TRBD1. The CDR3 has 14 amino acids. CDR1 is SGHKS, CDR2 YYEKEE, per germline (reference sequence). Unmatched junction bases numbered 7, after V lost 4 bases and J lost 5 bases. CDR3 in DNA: TGTGCCAGCAGCCAGTCGACAGGGGCGGAGACCCAGTACTTC. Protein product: CASSQSTGAETQYF.

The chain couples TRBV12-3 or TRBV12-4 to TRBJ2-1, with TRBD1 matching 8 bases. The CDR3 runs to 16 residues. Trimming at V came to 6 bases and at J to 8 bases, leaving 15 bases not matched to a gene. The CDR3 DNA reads TGTGCCAGCAGCCCAATCCATCGGACAGGGCTCGATGAGCAGTTCTTC. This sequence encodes CASSPIHRTGLDEQFF.

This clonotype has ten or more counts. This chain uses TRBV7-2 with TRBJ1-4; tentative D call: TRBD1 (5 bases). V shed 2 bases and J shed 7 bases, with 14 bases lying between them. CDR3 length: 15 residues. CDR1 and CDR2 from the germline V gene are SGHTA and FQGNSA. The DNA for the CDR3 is TGTGCCAGCAGCTTAATGAGCAGGGCGAGTGAAAAACTGTTTTTT. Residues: CASSLMSRASEKLFF.

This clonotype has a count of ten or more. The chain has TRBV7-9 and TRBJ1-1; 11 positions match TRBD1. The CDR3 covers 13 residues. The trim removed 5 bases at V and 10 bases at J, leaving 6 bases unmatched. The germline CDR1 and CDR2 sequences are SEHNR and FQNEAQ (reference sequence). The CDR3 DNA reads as TGTGCCAGCAGCACCGGGACAGGGGGAGCAGCTTTCTTT. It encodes CASSTGTGGAAFF.

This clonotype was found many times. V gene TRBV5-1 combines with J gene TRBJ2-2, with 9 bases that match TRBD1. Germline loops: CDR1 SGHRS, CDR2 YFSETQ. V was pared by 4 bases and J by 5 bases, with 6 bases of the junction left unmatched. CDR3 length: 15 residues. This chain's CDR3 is CASSGGTGSTGELFF. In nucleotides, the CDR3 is TGCGCCAGCAGCGGAGGGACAGGGTCTACCGGGGAGCTGTTTTTT.

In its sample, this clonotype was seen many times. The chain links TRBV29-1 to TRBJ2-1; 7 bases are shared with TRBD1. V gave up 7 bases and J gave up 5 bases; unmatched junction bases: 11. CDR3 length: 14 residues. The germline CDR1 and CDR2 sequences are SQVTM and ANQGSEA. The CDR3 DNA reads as TGCAGCGGACATCCCGGGACAGACAACAATGAGCAGTTCTTC. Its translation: CSGHPGTDNNEQFF.

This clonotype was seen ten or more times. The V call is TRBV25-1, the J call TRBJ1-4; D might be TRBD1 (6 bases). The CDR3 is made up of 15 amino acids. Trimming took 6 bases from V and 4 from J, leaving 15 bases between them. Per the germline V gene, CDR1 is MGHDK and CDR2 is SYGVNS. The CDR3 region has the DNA TGTGCCAGCAGGAGGGGGGACAACTTTAATGAAAAACTGTTTTTT. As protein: CASRRGDNFNEKLFF.

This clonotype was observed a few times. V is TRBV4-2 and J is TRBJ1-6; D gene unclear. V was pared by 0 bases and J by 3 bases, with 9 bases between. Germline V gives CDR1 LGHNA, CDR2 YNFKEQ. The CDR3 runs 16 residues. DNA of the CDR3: TGTGCCAGCAGCCAAGAAATCTCGAGCTATAATTCACCCCTCCACTTT. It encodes CASSQEISSYNSPLHF.

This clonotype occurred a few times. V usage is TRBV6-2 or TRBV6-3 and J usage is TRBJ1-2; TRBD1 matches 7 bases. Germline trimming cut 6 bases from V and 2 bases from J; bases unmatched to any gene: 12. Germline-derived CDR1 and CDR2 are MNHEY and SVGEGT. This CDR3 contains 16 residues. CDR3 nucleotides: TGTGCCAGCAGAAACAACCCGGGACAGCAAAACTATGGCTACACCTTC. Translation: CASRNNPGQQNYGYTF.

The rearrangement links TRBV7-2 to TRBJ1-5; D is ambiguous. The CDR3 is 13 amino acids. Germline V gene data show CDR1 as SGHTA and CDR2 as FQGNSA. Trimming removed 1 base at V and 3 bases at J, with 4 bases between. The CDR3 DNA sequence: TGTGCCAGCAGCTTAGTTGACAATCAGCCCCAGCATTTT. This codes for CASSLVDNQPQHF.

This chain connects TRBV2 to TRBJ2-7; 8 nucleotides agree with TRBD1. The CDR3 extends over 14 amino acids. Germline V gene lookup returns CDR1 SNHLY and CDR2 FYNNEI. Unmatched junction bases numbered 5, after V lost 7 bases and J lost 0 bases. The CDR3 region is CASIRQGRSYEQYF. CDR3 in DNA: TGTGCCAGCATTAGACAGGGGCGCTCCTACGAGCAGTACTTC. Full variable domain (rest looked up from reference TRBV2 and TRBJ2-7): EPEVTQTPSHQVTQMGQEVILRCVPISNHLYFYWYRQILGQKVEFLVSFYNNEISEKSEIFDDQFSVERPDGSNFTLKIRSTKLEDSAMYFCASIRQGRSYEQYFGPGTRLTVT.

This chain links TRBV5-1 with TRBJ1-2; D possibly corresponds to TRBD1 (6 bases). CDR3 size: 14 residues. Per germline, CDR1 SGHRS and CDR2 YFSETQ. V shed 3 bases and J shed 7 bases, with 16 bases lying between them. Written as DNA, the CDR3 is TGCGCCAGCAGCTCCACGTCAGGGGATTTTGGCTACACCTTC. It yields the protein CASSSTSGDFGYTF. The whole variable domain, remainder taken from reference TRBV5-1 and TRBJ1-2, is KAGVTQTPRYLIKTRGQQVTLSCSPISGHRSVSWYQQTPGQGLQFLFEYFSETQRNKGNFPGRFSGRQFSNSRSEMNVSTLELGDSALYLCASSSTSGDFGYTFGSGTRLTVV.

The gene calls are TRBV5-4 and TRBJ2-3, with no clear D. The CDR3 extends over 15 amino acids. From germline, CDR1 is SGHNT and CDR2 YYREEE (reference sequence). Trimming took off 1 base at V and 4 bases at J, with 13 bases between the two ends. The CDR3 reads CASSLNGDTADTQYF. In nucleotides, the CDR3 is TGTGCCAGCAGCTTGAATGGGGATACGGCAGATACGCAGTATTTT. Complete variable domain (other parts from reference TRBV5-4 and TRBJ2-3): ETGVTQSPTHLIKTRGQQVTLRCSSQSGHNTVSWYQQALGQGPQFIFQYYREEENGRGNFPPRFSGLQFPNYSSELNVNALELDDSALYLCASSLNGDTADTQYFGPGTRLTVL.

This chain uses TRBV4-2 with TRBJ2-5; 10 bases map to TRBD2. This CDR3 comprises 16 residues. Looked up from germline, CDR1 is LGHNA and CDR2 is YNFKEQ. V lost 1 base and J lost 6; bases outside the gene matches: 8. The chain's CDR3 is CASSQGLASGGQTQYF. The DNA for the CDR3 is TGTGCCAGCAGCCAAGGATTGGCTAGCGGGGGTCAGACCCAGTACTTC.

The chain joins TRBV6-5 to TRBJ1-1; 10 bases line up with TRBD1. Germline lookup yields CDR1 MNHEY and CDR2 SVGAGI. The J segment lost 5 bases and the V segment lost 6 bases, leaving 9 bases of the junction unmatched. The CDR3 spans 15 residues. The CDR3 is CASSVIGQGGTEAFF. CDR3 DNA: TGTGCCAGCAGCGTTATCGGACAGGGGGGGACTGAAGCTTTCTTT.

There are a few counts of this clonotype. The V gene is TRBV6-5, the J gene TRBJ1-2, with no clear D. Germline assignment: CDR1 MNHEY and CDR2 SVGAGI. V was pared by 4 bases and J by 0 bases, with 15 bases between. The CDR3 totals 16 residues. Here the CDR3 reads CASSLSRKPTNYGYTF. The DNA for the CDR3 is TGTGCCAGCAGTTTAAGTCGGAAACCCACTAACTATGGCTACACCTTC.

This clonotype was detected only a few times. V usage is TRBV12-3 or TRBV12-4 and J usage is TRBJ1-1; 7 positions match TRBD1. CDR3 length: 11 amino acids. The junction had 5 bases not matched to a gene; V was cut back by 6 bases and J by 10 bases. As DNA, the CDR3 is TGTGCCAGCAGCCCAGGGGGGGGAGCTTTCTTT. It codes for CASSPGGGAFF.

Written as DNA, the CDR3 is TGTGCCAGCACCCTACCCCGGGCTCCGAACACTGAAGCTTTCTTT. This gives the protein CASTLPRAPNTEAFF. The V and J genes are TRBV6-2 or TRBV6-3 and TRBJ1-1; D call uncertain. Germline CDR1 is MNHEY and CDR2 is SVGEGT. Trimming took 7 bases from V and 1 from J, leaving 16 bases between them. CDR3 length: 15 residues.